The present T cell receptor (beta chain) was sequenced within a study of early T cells in non-severe SARS-CoV-2 infection. Study-wide background: Unsorted whole-blood RNA was sequenced in bulk, leaving chains unpaired. Study results and caveats: Missing private and CD4 specificities, VDJdb matching favored anti-spike CD8 responses.

This clonotype came up many times. Its antigen is as yet unknown. As part of library construction, unique molecular identifiers were attached to individual cDNA molecules. Each CDR3 protein gets one entry after TCRdb re-called the 5' RACE reads with MiXCR. Here the sample spans 74,000 or so distinct CDR3 sequences, around 10% being singletons. Trimming stripped 6 bases from V and 0 bases from J, with 8 bases between. This CDR3 comprises 12 residues. Germline CDR1 is SQVTM and CDR2 is ANQGSEA. The chain combines TRBV29-1 with TRBJ1-1; tentative D call: TRBD1 (5 bases). Sequences were obtained from whole blood. This sequence originates from an adult who was a healthcare worker with PCR-confirmed SARS-CoV-2 infection or an uninfected control (not recorded which). The CDR3 sequence is CSVKTVNTEAFF. In DNA, the CDR3 is TGCAGCGTCAAGACAGTGAACACTGAAGCTTTCTTT.